The 20 T cell receptor beta chains below all came from one sample that was sequenced in a study of T-cell reconstitution after alpha-beta-depleted transplantation in children. The TCRbeta library was prepared with unique molecular identifiers. One entry per CDR3 protein, called by TCRdb with MiXCR from the PCR reads. This table has roughly 180,000 distinct CDR3 sequences, more than 9.5% appearing once. The sequencing used PBMCs, collected before TCRalphabeta/CD19-depleted stem cell transplant. Receptors were obtained from a boy between 2 and 10 years old with acute myeloid leukemia, due to receive a stem cell transplant.

This clonotype appeared many times. The chain is built from TRBV7-9 and TRBJ1-1; 7 positions match TRBD1. V lost 4 bases to trimming and J lost 11 bases; unmatched junction nucleotides: 16. The germline V gene has CDR1 SEHNR and CDR2 FQNEAQ (reference sequence). CDR3 length equals 15 residues. This CDR3 reads CASSSTDREIDSAFF. DNA for the CDR3: TGTGCCAGCAGCTCGACCGACAGGGAAATTGATTCGGCTTTCTTT.

This clonotype was counted at least ten times. The rearrangement uses TRBV4-1 and TRBJ1-3, with a possible D match to TRBD1 (6 bases). The germline V gene has CDR1 MGHRA and CDR2 YSYEKL. The length of the CDR3 is 14 residues. The ends were cut back, 1 base at V and 5 bases at J, with 9 bases in the middle. The DNA of the CDR3 is TGCGCCAGCAGCCAAGCAGGGGCCAGAAACACCATATATTTT. Residues: CASSQAGARNTIYF.

This clonotype was seen repeatedly, ten times or more. The genes are TRBV6-5 and TRBJ2-7, with unresolved D. V lost 0 bases and J lost 0, with 9 bases in between. The germline CDR1 and CDR2 sequences are MNHEY and SVGAGI. The CDR3 has 15 residues. CDR3 nucleotide sequence: TGTGCCAGCAGTTACTCAGTATTGGGCTCCTACGAGCAGTACTTC. Residues: CASSYSVLGSYEQYF.

This clonotype has ten or more counts. This chain joins TRBV5-1 and TRBJ1-2; D is undetermined. The CDR3 extends over 16 amino acids. The V end lost 4 bases, the J end lost 0 bases, and 16 bases lay between the germline ends. Germline assignment: CDR1 SGHRS and CDR2 YFSETQ. Here the CDR3 DNA reads TGCGCCAGCAGCCCGACCTACAGCGTCGCTAACTATGGCTACACCTTC. The encoded protein is CASSPTYSVANYGYTF.

The table lists this clonotype with many counts. This chain joins TRBV27 and TRBJ2-1; D is undetermined. The germline CDR1 and CDR2 sequences are MNHEY and SMNVEV (reference sequence). This CDR3 spans 14 amino acids. Trimming left V 3 bases short and J 5 bases short, with 11 bases between. The CDR3 loop is CASSFSLTNNEQFF. CDR3 bases: TGTGCCAGCAGTTTTAGCCTGACAAACAATGAGCAGTTCTTC.

This clonotype was detected many times. This sequence joins TRBV5-1 and TRBJ2-3; D remains unclear. Germline V lookup: CDR1 SGHRS, CDR2 YFSETQ. The CDR3 sequence is 14 residues long. V lost 4 bases and J lost 3, with 12 bases in between. In nucleotides, the CDR3 is TGCGCCAGCAGCGTCGGGCCCCTGACAGATACGCAGTATTTT. It yields the protein CASSVGPLTDTQYF.

In its sample, this clonotype was seen many times. This chain uses TRBV10-3 with TRBJ2-7; D is uncertain. The V and J ends lost 3 bases and 0 bases respectively, with 9 bases between them. The CDR3 has 14 residues. CDR1 is ENHRY and CDR2 is SYGVKD in the germline V gene. CDR3 nucleotide sequence: TGTGCCATCAGTGACTCGCGATACTCCTACGAGCAGTACTTC. Protein product: CAISDSRYSYEQYF.

This clonotype was observed many times. The V and J genes are TRBV7-2 and TRBJ2-4; D not certain. Germline CDR1 SGHTA, CDR2 FQGNSA. V was trimmed by 5 bases and J by 0 bases, leaving 8 bases between them. This CDR3 is 14 amino acids long. The DNA of the CDR3 is TGTGCCAGCAGCCCCGCGTTAGCCAAAAACATTCAGTACTTC. Protein product: CASSPALAKNIQYF.

This clonotype showed up many times. The chain employs TRBV18 and TRBJ2-3; D remains unclear. Trimming took 2 bases from V and 6 from J, leaving 9 bases between them. The CDR3 is 13 residues long. Germline CDR1 KGHSH, CDR2 LQKENI. The CDR3 spells CASSPILEDTQYF. The CDR3 bases are TGTGCCAGCTCACCAATCCTGGAGGATACGCAGTATTTT.

There are many counts of this clonotype. The chain uses TRBV28 and TRBJ2-3, with D hard to call. The CDR3 is made up of 15 amino acids. Trimming took off 1 base at V and 4 bases at J, with 12 bases between the two ends. Germline V lookup: CDR1 MDHEN, CDR2 SYDVKM. DNA of the CDR3: TGTGCCAGCAGTTTATCCCTAATTGGTTCAGATACGCAGTATTTT. Protein: CASSLSLIGSDTQYF.

The V call is TRBV4-1, the J call TRBJ2-7; unclear D gene. This CDR3 has 13 residues. The V end lost 0 bases, the J end lost 4 bases, and 7 bases lay between the germline ends. The V gene's germline CDR1 is MGHRA and CDR2 YSYEKL. CDR3 protein: CASSQEAGYEQYF. DNA of the CDR3: TGCGCCAGCAGCCAAGAAGCTGGATACGAGCAGTACTTC.

This clonotype has just one count. The rearrangement links TRBV10-3 to TRBJ2-1; 8 nucleotides line up with TRBD2. With 5 bases clipped from V and 0 bases from J, the junction kept 6 bases outside the gene matches. The CDR3 covers 16 residues. Germline V lookup: CDR1 ENHRY, CDR2 SYGVKD. CDR3 sequence (DNA): TGTGCCATCAGTTCTAGCGGGTTCAGCTCCTACAATGAGCAGTTCTTC. This encodes CAISSSGFSSYNEQFF.

This clonotype has ten or more counts. The CDR3 spells CASSLRDIQDTQYF. The CDR3 nucleotides read TGTGCCAGCAGCTTACGGGACATCCAAGATACGCAGTATTTT. This chain joins TRBV7-9 and TRBJ2-3; D is perhaps TRBD1 (6 bases). V lost 2 bases and J lost 5, with 11 bases in between. The length of the CDR3 is 14 residues. Germline V gene data show CDR1 as SEHNR and CDR2 as FQNEAQ (reference sequence).

This clonotype was seen repeatedly, ten times or more. The rearrangement uses TRBV28 and TRBJ2-7; TRBD1 agrees at 8 bases. From germline, CDR1 is MDHEN and CDR2 SYDVKM. After removal of 8 bases from V and 5 bases from J, the junction contained 5 bases not matched to a gene. The CDR3 length is 12 residues. The CDR3 nucleotides read TGTGCCAGCGAGGACAGGGACCACGAGCAGTACTTC. It codes for CASEDRDHEQYF.

This clonotype has at least ten counts. In DNA form, the CDR3 reads TGTGCCAGCACCCCACATGGCAATGAGCAGTTCTTC. Translated, it gives CASTPHGNEQFF. The V gene is TRBV12-3 or TRBV12-4, the J gene TRBJ2-1; D is uncertain. CDR3 length equals 12 residues. V lost 7 bases and J 6 bases, leaving 10 bases between the germline ends.

This clonotype was counted ten times or more. The rearrangement joins TRBV20-1 to TRBJ1-1; D gene ambiguous. This CDR3 has 12 amino acids. V shed 0 bases and J shed 1 base, with 3 bases lying between them. In germline, CDR1 is DFQATT, CDR2 SNEGSKA (reference sequence). The CDR3 region is CSARDPNTEAFF. The CDR3 DNA is TGCAGTGCTAGAGACCCGAACACTGAAGCTTTCTTT.

Ten or more counts support this clonotype. The V and J genes are TRBV7-9 and TRBJ2-6; perhaps TRBD1 as D (6 bases). The CDR3 runs 18 residues. Trimming stripped 6 bases from V and 0 bases from J, with 18 bases between. CDR1 is SEHNR and CDR2 is FQNEAQ in the germline V gene (reference sequence). The CDR3: CASSTPTGETSGANVLTF. The CDR3 coding sequence is TGTGCCAGCAGTACCCCGACAGGCGAAACCTCTGGGGCCAACGTCCTGACTTTC.

There are many counts of this clonotype. V is TRBV20-1 and J is TRBJ1-5, with D maybe TRBD1 (5 bases). The CDR3 extends over 14 amino acids. CDR1 is DFQATT and CDR2 is SNEGSKA in the germline V gene (reference sequence). The V and J ends lost 3 bases and 11 bases respectively, with 20 bases between them. DNA for the CDR3: TGCAGTGCTAGTGTAGGGGCCCTAGTTACCACCCAGCATTTT. Protein product: CSASVGALVTTQHF.

This clonotype was seen many times. The chain is built from TRBV24-1 and TRBJ2-1; TRBD2 agrees at 14 bases. CDR1 is KGHDR, CDR2 SFDVKD, per germline. V gave up 4 bases and J gave up 8 bases; unmatched junction bases: 6. The CDR3 extends over 16 amino acids. The CDR3 nucleotides read TGTGCCACCAGTGACGGGACTAGCGGGAGAGTAGATGAGCAGTTCTTC. This gives the protein CATSDGTSGRVDEQFF.

This clonotype was seen repeatedly, ten times or more. V is TRBV5-1 and J is TRBJ1-2; D call uncertain. V was shortened by 4 bases and J by 6 bases, with 10 bases between the two germline ends. The CDR3 is 12 amino acids. Germline V gene data show CDR1 as SGHRS and CDR2 as YFSETQ. As DNA, the CDR3 is TGCGCCAGCAGCCCAGACGGAGATGGCTACACCTTC. It codes for CASSPDGDGYTF. Full variable domain (remainder filled in from reference TRBV5-1 and TRBJ1-2): KAGVTQTPRYLIKTRGQQVTLSCSPISGHRSVSWYQQTPGQGLQFLFEYFSETQRNKGNFPGRFSGRQFSNSRSEMNVSTLELGDSALYLCASSPDGDGYTFGSGTRLTVV.